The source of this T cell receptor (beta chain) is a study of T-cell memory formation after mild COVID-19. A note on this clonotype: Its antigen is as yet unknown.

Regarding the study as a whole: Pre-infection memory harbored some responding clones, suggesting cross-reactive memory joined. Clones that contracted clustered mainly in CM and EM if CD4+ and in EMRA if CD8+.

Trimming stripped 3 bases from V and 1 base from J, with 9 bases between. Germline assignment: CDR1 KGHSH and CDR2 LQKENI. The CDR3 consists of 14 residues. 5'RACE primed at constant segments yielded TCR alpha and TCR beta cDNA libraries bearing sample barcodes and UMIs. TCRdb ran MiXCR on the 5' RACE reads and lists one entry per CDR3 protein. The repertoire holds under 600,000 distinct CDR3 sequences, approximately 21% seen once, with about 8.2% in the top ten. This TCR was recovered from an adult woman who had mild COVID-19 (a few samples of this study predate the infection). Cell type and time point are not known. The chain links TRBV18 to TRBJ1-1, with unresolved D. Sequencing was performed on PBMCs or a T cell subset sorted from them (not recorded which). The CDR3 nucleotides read TGTGCCAGCTCACCGGGCCGGGAGAACACTGAAGCTTTCTTT. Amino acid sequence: CASSPGRENTEAFF.